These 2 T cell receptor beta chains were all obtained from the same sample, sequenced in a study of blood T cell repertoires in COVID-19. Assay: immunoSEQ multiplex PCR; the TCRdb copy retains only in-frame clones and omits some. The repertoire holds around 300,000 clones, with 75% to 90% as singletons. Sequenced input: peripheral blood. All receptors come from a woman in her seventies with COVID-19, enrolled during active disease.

The CDR3 nucleotides read TGCGCCAGCAGCTTATCAGGGGGCCGCACAGATACGCAGTATTTT. This gives the protein CASSLSGGRTDTQYF. The V call is TRBV5-1, the J call TRBJ2-3, with 8 bases identical to TRBD1. V lost 2 bases and J lost 1; bases outside the gene matches: 3. Germline V CDR1 and CDR2: SGHRS, YFSETQ. The CDR3 sequence is 15 residues long.

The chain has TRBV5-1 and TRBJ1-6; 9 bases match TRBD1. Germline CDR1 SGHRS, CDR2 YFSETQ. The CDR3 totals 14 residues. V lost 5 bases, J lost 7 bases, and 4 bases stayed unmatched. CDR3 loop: CASSGDRENSPLHF. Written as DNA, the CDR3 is TGCGCCAGCAGTGGGGACAGGGAGAATTCACCCCTCCACTTT.